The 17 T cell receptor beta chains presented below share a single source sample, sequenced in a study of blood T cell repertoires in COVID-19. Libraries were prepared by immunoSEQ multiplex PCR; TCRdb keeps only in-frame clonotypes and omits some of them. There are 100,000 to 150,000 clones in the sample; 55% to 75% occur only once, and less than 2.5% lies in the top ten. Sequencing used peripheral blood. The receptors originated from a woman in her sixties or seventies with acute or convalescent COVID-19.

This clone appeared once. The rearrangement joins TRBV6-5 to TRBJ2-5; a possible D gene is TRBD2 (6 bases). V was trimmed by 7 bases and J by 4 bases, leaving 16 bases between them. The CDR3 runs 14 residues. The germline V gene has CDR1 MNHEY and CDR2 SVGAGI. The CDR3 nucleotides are TGTGCCAGCAAGCCCGGCGGGGAAAGAGAGACCCAGTACTTC. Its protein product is CASKPGGERETQYF.

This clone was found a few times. The CDR3 reads CASSPGTSGGSYQETQYF. The CDR3 bases are TGTGCCAGCAGCCCCGGGACTAGCGGGGGGTCGTACCAAGAGACCCAGTACTTC. The chain employs TRBV5-6 and TRBJ2-5, with 15 bases that match TRBD2. There are 18 residues in the CDR3. Losses at the gene ends were 4 bases for V and 0 bases for J; bases not matched to a gene: 7. The V gene's germline CDR1 is SGHDT and CDR2 YYEEEE.

The CDR3 nucleotides read TGCGCCAGCAGCCTGGAGTCCAACGCTGGAAACACCATATATTTT. It codes for CASSLESNAGNTIYF. The chain couples TRBV4-3 to TRBJ1-3; D gene ambiguous. The germline gives CDR1 LGHNA, CDR2 YSLEER. The V and J ends lost 4 bases and 2 bases respectively, with 12 bases between them. There are 15 residues in the CDR3.

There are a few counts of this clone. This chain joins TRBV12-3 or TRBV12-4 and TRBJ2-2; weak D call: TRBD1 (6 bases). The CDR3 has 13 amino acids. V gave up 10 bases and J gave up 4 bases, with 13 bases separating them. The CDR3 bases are TGTGCCATCAAACAGGGAAGCACCGGGGAGCTGTTTTTT. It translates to CAIKQGSTGELFF.

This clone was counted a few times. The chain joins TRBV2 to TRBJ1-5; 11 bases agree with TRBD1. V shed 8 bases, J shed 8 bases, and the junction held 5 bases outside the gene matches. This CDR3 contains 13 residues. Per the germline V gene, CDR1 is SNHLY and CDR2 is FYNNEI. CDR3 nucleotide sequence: TGTGCCAGCGCCGGGACAGGGGGTGAGCCCCAGCATTTT. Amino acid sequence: CASAGTGGEPQHF. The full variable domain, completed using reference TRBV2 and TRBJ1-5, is EPEVTQTPSHQVTQMGQEVILRCVPISNHLYFYWYRQILGQKVEFLVSFYNNEISEKSEIFDDQFSVERPDGSNFTLKIRSTKLEDSAMYFCASAGTGGEPQHFGDGTRLSIL.

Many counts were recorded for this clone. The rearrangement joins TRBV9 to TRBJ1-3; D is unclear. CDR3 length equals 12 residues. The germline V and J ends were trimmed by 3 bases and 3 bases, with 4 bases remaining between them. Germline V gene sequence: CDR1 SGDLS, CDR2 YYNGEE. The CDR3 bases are TGTGCCAGCAGCGGAGGTGGAAACACCATATATTTT. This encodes CASSGGGNTIYF.

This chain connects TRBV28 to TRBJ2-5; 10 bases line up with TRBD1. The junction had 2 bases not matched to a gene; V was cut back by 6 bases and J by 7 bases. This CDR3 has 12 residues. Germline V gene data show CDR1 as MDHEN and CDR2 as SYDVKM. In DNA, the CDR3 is TGTGCCAGCAGGAGGACAGGGGGGACCCAGTACTTC. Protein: CASRRTGGTQYF.

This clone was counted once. For the CDR3, the DNA is TGTGCCAGCAGACGGGAGGACAGGGGTCGGCGGAGCTACACCTTC. It encodes CASRREDRGRRSYTF. The chain links TRBV5-6 to TRBJ1-2, with 9 bases fitting TRBD1. Germline loops: CDR1 SGHDT, CDR2 YYEEEE. The CDR3 totals 15 residues. V shed 5 bases, J shed 9 bases, and the junction held 14 bases outside the gene matches. Combining the CDR3 with reference TRBV5-6 and TRBJ1-2 gives the whole variable domain DAGVTQSPTHLIKTRGQQVTLRCSPKSGHDTVSWYQQALGQGPQFIFQYYEEEERQRGNFPDRFSGHQFPNYSSELNVNALLLGDSALYLCASRREDRGRRSYTFGSGTRLTVV.

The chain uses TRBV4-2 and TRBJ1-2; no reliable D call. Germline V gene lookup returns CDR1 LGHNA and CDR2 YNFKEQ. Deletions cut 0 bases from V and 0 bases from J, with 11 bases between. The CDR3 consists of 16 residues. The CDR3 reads CASSQDYGRPNYGYTF. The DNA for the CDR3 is TGTGCCAGCAGCCAAGATTATGGGAGACCTAACTATGGCTACACCTTC.

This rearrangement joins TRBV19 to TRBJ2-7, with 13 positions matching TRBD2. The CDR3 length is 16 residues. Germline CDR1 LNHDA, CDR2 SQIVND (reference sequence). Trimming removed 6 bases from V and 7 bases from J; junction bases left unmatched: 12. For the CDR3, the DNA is TGTGCCAGTAGCCAGTTCGGGACTAGCGGGGAGTGGGAGCAGTACTTC. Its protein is CASSQFGTSGEWEQYF.

The CDR3 bases are TGTGCCAGCAGTCTCCCCGGGACAACCTACAATGAGCAGTTCTTC. Translation: CASSLPGTTYNEQFF. The chain joins TRBV28 to TRBJ2-1; possibly TRBD1 for D (6 bases). This CDR3 region has 15 residues. The V and J ends lost 5 bases and 2 bases respectively, with 13 bases between them. Per the germline V gene, CDR1 is MDHEN and CDR2 is SYDVKM.

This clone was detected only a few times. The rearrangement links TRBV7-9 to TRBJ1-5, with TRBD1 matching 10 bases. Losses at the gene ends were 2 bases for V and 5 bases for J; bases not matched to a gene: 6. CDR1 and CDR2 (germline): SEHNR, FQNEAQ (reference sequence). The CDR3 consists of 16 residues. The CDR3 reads CASSLRGQGRYQPQHF. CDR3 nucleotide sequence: TGTGCCAGCAGCTTAAGGGGACAGGGGAGGTATCAGCCCCAGCATTTT.

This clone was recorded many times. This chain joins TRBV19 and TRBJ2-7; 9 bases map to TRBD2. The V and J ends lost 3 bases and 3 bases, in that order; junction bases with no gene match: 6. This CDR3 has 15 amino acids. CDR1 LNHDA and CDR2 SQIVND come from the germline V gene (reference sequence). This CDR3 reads CASSITGTSLYEQYF. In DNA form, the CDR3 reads TGTGCCAGTAGTATTACCGGGACTAGCCTCTACGAGCAGTACTTC.

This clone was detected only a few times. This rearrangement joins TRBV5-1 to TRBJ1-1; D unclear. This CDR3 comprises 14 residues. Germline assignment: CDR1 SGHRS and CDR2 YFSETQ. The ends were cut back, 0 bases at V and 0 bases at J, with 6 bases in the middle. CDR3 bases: TGCGCCAGCAGCTTGGATACGGTGAACACTGAAGCTTTCTTT. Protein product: CASSLDTVNTEAFF.

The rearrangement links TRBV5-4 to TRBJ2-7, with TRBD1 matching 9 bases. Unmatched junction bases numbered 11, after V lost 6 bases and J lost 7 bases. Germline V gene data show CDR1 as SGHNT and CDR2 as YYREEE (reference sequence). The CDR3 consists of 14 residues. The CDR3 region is CASNLDRGLGEQYF. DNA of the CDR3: TGTGCCAGCAACCTCGACAGGGGGTTGGGGGAGCAGTACTTC.

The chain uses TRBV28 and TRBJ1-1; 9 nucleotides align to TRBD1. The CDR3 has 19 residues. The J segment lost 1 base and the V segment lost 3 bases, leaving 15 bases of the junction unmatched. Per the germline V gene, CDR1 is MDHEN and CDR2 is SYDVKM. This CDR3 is CASSFAEGTGQPSNTEAFF. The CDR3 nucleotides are TGTGCCAGCAGTTTTGCGGAGGGGACAGGGCAACCTTCGAACACTGAAGCTTTCTTT.

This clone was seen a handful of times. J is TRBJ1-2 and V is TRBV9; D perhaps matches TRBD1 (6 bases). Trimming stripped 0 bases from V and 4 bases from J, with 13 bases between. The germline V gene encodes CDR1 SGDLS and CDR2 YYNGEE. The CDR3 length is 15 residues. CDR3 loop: CASSVDGGAGYGYTF. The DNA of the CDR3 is TGTGCCAGCAGCGTAGATGGGGGCGCGGGCTATGGCTACACCTTC.